The 6 T cell receptor beta chains below were found in one sample sequenced in a study of blood T cell repertoires in COVID-19. Here immunoSEQ multiplex PCR was the method, and the copy in TCRdb shows in-frame clones only, minus some. This sample has over 95,000 clones, with roughly 80% found just once. The specimen was peripheral blood. These receptors were taken from a woman aged 55-75 years with acute or convalescent COVID-19.

This clone has just a few counts. J is TRBJ1-3 and V is TRBV10-3; 7 bases are shared with TRBD1. The trim removed 3 bases at V and 0 bases at J, leaving 2 bases unmatched. The CDR3 covers 15 residues. The germline gives CDR1 ENHRY, CDR2 SYGVKD. DNA of the CDR3: TGTGCCATCAGTGAACAGGGGCCCTCTGGAAACACCATATATTTT. Its protein product is CAISEQGPSGNTIYF.

In nucleotides, the CDR3 is TGTGCCAGCACTGCGGGGCCGGCAAGGAATGAGCAGTTCTTC. As protein: CASTAGPARNEQFF. V usage is TRBV28 and J usage is TRBJ2-1, with D maybe TRBD2 (6 bases). The length of the CDR3 is 14 residues. Germline V CDR1 and CDR2: MDHEN, SYDVKM. The ends were cut back, 7 bases at V and 7 bases at J, with 17 bases in the middle.

A single count supports this clone. The rearrangement joins TRBV27 to TRBJ1-1; 10 positions agree with TRBD1. The ends lost 6 bases at V and 8 bases at J; junction bases unmatched: 6. The CDR3 consists of 13 residues. Germline V gene sequence: CDR1 MNHEY, CDR2 SMNVEV (reference sequence). CDR3: CASRGQGFIEAFF. In nucleotides, the CDR3 is TGTGCCAGCAGGGGACAGGGGTTTATAGAAGCTTTCTTT.

This clone has just one count. The genes are TRBV5-1 and TRBJ1-3; 7 bases agree with TRBD1. Germline CDR1 reads SGHRS; CDR2 reads YFSETQ. V was clipped by 4 bases and J by 4 bases; unmatched bases: 11. The CDR3 has 16 residues. The CDR3 is CASSAGQTFRGNTIYF. The CDR3 DNA follows: TGCGCCAGCAGCGCGGGACAGACCTTTAGGGGAAACACCATATATTTT.

The rearrangement uses TRBV7-9 and TRBJ1-4; 8 nucleotides match TRBD1. Germline V gene lookup returns CDR1 SEHNR and CDR2 FQNEAQ (reference sequence). Trimming at V came to 3 bases and at J to 7 bases, leaving 7 bases not matched to a gene. The CDR3 is 15 residues long. CDR3 region: CASSFPSGGSEKLFF. The CDR3, as DNA: TGTGCCAGCAGCTTTCCCTCAGGGGGCAGTGAAAAACTGTTTTTT.

The rearrangement links TRBV7-2 to TRBJ1-1; D is unresolved. Germline-derived CDR1 and CDR2 are SGHTA and FQGNSA. Trimming took 2 bases from V and 0 from J, leaving 4 bases between them. The CDR3 is made up of 13 amino acids. The CDR3 sequence: CASSLYMNTEAFF. In DNA form, the CDR3 reads TGTGCCAGCAGCTTATATATGAACACTGAAGCTTTCTTT.